This is a list of T cell receptor beta chains from one sample in a study of graft-versus-host responses after intestinal transplantation. These receptors' targets are unknown. TCRdb keeps only in-frame clones here, not all; method: immunoSEQ multiplex PCR. The data show over 65,000 clones, with approximately 90% seen just once and 7.6% held by the top ten. The material was unstimulated CD8+ T cells sorted from spleen or lymph node cells, obtained before transplant. Receptors originate from a human donor who was the organ donor for an intestinal transplant. The conserved cysteine and the conserved F or W are not part of the CDR3 here.

V,J,CDR3
TRBV4-1,TRBJ1-5,ASSQGPEEQGGQPQH
TRBV7-9,TRBJ2-3,ATEPYYFWDTQY
TRBV5-6,TRBJ2-1,ASSPGTRFREQF
TRBV7-6,TRBJ1-2,ASSLGAGSNYGYT
TRBV27,TRBJ1-4,ASSGTGINEKLF
TRBV5-5,TRBJ1-1,ASSSSHQSGTEAF
TRBV10-3,TRBJ1-6,AINGGGYNSPPH
TRBV27,TRBJ2-3,ASSLYVGTDTQY
TRBV6-5,TRBJ1-5,ASSIGQGLNQPQH
TRBV5-6,TRBJ1-1,ASSLEEQLLPEAF
TRBV19,TRBJ1-1,ASNSGLIVF
TRBV5-6,TRBJ1-5,ASSIGVSNQPQH
TRBV28,TRBJ1-1,ASRPTGLGTEAF
TRBV6-1,TRBJ1-1,ASSEDRQPNTEAF
TRBV7-3,TRBJ2-1,ASSPAPPSYNEQF
TRBV5-1,TRBJ2-5,ASSPAGTEETQY
TRBV4-1,TRBJ2-5,ASSRILAKETQY
TRBV6-4,TRBJ2-1,ASSLNSGTEQF
TRBV6-5,TRBJ2-7,ASSYGRQGYEQY
TRBV19,TRBJ2-7,ASKMTGGFGEQY
TRBV7-9,TRBJ2-2,ASSTGGQKNTGELF
TRBV7-8,TRBJ2-1,ASIAVGKEQF
TRBV7-9,TRBJ2-7,ASSPPDSPGWGEQY
TRBV29-1,TRBJ2-3,SVTGLPDTQY
TRBV5-5,TRBJ2-2,ASSLWTANTGELF
TRBV5-6,TRBJ2-7,ASSLGIMGYEQY
TRBV27,TRBJ1-5,ASSLGHEGQPQH
TRBV11-2,TRBJ2-1,ASSSLERTSYNEQF
TRBV6-5,TRBJ1-4,ASRALWDPNEKLF
TRBV5-5,TRBJ1-2,ASAGPVPNYGYT
TRBV2,TRBJ2-5,ASTETGAETQY
TRBV29-1,TRBJ2-7,GATLGSYEQY
TRBV6-1,TRBJ1-1,ASSEVGQGTEAF
TRBV7-2,TRBJ1-6,ASSLERGSGTGNSPLH
TRBV7-9,TRBJ2-7,ASSFWDRVHEQY
TRBV7-2,TRBJ2-7,ASSSWVMASGVAPYEQY
TRBV6-6,TRBJ2-7,ASSYSSSEGYEQY
TRBV27,TRBJ1-2,ASSLGHRFGYT
TRBV29-1,TRBJ2-7,SVEIGGYEQY
TRBV6-6,TRBJ2-2,ASSGGTALFHGELF
TRBV7-9,TRBJ2-7,ASSLSRRGWEQY
TRBV6-5,TRBJ2-5,ASSYTPGTQY